The present T cell receptor (beta chain) was sequenced within a study of T cells in placental villitis. In the study overall: The study tested an allograft-versus-infection hypothesis by comparing placental TCR-beta repertoires in villitis of unknown etiology, unaffected controls matched for gestational age, and infectious villitis. Broader findings and caveats from the paper: With bulk tissue sequencing, helper, regulatory or cytotoxic T cells could not be distinguished, nor could maternal versus fetal T cells, and gamma-delta receptors were excluded. CMV-specific clone frequencies were lower in villitis of unknown etiology than in infectious CMV cases (roughly 0.001 vs 0.011), and villitis of unknown etiology did not differ from controls on this measure. Paraffin blocks contained small amounts of decidua, so some captured T cells, especially in controls, may have been decidual rather than villous infiltrates.

Notes on this clone: This clone's antigen is unknown. No qualities accompany the bases; no much larger clone lies one base away.

CDR3 length: 12 amino acids, cysteine to phenylalanine. Solely the CDR3 DNA is kept, with 36 bases framed from the first base. Trimming at the junction amounts to 0 bases on V and 9 bases on J, and the germline ends lie 5 bases apart. The germline V gene (reference sequence) gives CDR1 as MNHNY and CDR2 as SVGAGI. Five infectious villitis placentae were included, four with confirmed cytomegalovirus and one with Toxoplasma gondii, and were not matched to other groups. In the infectious villitis group, the mothers were found to be younger and to have smaller fetuses, and preterm delivery or intrauterine demise was recorded in two cases. After delivery, the placentae were collected and evaluated both grossly and histologically, and only then was archival tissue selected. Five 10-micron scrolls were cut from each FFPE block, and DNA was then isolated using the AllPrep DNA/RNA FFPE Tissue kit. NanoDrop was used to check DNA concentration and purity, while a Bioanalyzer was used to assess RNA quality.

The immunoSEQ v4 bias-controlled multiplex PCR assay, performed blinded to group allocation, was used to amplify TCR-beta CDR3 regions from genomic DNA. To estimate nucleated cell and T cell quantities per sample, reference gene primers were included together with the TCR-beta primers. Sequencing of the libraries was performed on an Illumina MiSeq with a 100-cycle paired-end protocol. In the paper's pipeline: In the immunoSEQ Analyzer software, diversity and richness were calculated, with richness measured by iChao1 and clonality based on Pielou evenness and Shannon diversity on a 0-1 scale where a higher value means less diversity. CDR3 amino acid sequences together with their V/J genes were searched in VDJdb for CMV, EBV and influenza A specificities using confidence 3 and substitution 2. The Morisita-Horn index was used to assess TCR-beta amino acid clonotype overlap between villitis of unknown etiology, infectious villitis and control repertoires. TCRdb mirrors the immuneACCESS table, restricted to in-frame sequences. Some clones are absent from its copies; in checked studies, under half trace to an unresolved V gene, and the reason for the others is unknown. That table furnishes V, J and clone size, whereas the DNA furnished D and trimming. In this sample the table shows about 6,300 clones, approximately 78% of which occur a single time. 7% to 10% of the sample is taken by the ten largest.

This sequence uses TRBV6-6 and TRBJ1-4; no D segment can be confidently identified. This sequence was found in a human patient with infectious villitis; the placental T cells may come from both mother and fetus. The sample consisted of placental tissue containing maternal and fetal cells. The DNA reads as follows: TGTGCCAGCAGTTACTCAACTCAAAAACTGTTTTTT. Its translation reads: CASSYSTQKLFF.